This T cell receptor beta chain was identified in a study of T cell responses to AZD1222 COVID-19 vaccine. Study conclusions and caveats: Breadth and depth of Spike-specific TCRs rose after two AZD1222 doses. Nearly half of spike-specific TCRs reportedly go after variant regions that carry no mutations. Among vaccine-associated CD4 TCRs, coverage spanned spike, with dominance at 160-218 and 743-854.

The germline V gene encodes CDR1 LGHDT and CDR2 YNNKEL (reference sequence). The CDR3 spans 17 residues. Trimming at V came to 4 bases and at J to 6 bases, leaving 17 bases not matched to a gene. Using immunoSEQ multiplex PCR, the repertoire was profiled, and TCRdb retains in-frame clones only, with some absent. The sample includes approximately 190,000 clones, over 85% of them seen just once. This clone was found once. Its target is unknown. The sample consisted of peripheral blood, taken 28 days after the second AZD1222 dose. The chain couples TRBV3-1 (or the pseudogene TRBV3-2) to TRBJ1-1; the match to TRBD1 covers 7 bases. This receptor was identified in an adult who received the AZD1222 COVID-19 vaccine. The CDR3 coding sequence is TGTGCCAGCAGCCTGAAGATAGGGGGCCCACGGCGGGCTGAAGCTTTCTTT. Translated: CASSLKIGGPRRAEAFF.